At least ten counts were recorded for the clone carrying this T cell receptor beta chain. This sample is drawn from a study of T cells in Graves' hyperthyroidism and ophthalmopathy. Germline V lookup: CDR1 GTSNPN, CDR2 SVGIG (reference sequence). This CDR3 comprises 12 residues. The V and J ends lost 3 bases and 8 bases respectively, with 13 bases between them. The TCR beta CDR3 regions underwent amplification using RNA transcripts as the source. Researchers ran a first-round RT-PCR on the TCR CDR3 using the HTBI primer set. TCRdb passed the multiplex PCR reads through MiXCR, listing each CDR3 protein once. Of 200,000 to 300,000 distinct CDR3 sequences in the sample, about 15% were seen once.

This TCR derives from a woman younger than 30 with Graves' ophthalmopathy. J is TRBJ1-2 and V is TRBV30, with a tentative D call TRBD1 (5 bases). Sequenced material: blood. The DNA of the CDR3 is TGTGCCTGGAGGATGGGACCTCTCGGCTACACCTTC. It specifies CAWRMGPLGYTF.